The 28 T cell receptor beta chains reported below all come from one sample, sequenced in a study of cytomegalovirus exposure and HLA in healthy donors (dated by TCRdb to the late 2010s). The library was obtained by the immunoSEQ multiplex PCR assay. For the multiplex PCR, a mixture combining 60 forward primers for TCR Vbeta segments and 13 reverse primers for TCR Jbeta segments was used. TCRdb stores this immuneACCESS table with in-frame sequences only. Part of the clones is absent; in the studies checked, under half of the shortfall reflects unresolved V genes, and no reason is known for the rest. This sample lists 150,000 or so clones; over 70% were detected once. The top ten hold 3.1% of the sample. Source material: PBMCs. These receptors were taken from a male donor in good health and CMV-seronegative.

The gene calls are TRBV30 and TRBJ2-7, with TRBD2 as a possible D gene (5 bases). Germline V lookup: CDR1 GTSNPN, CDR2 SVGIG (reference sequence). This CDR3 spans 14 amino acids. The ends were cut back, 0 bases at V and 1 base at J, with 10 bases in the middle. The CDR3: CAWSVGGVSYEQYF. In DNA, the CDR3 is TGTGCCTGGAGTGTAGGAGGTGTATCCTACGAGCAGTACTTC.

The chain uses TRBV5-1 and TRBJ1-1; possible D gene TRBD1, 5 bases. Germline V CDR1 and CDR2: SGHRS, YFSETQ. The V end was cut by 4 bases, the J end by 0 bases, with 13 bases between. The CDR3 runs to 15 residues. CDR3 residues: CASSRETEMNTEAFF. CDR3 in DNA: TGCGCCAGCAGCCGAGAGACAGAGATGAACACTGAAGCTTTCTTT. Complete variable domain (other parts from reference TRBV5-1 and TRBJ1-1): KAGVTQTPRYLIKTRGQQVTLSCSPISGHRSVSWYQQTPGQGLQFLFEYFSETQRNKGNFPGRFSGRQFSNSRSEMNVSTLELGDSALYLCASSRETEMNTEAFFGQGTRLTVV.

This clone was recorded once. The rearrangement joins TRBV9 to TRBJ2-3; maybe TRBD1 (5 bases). With 0 bases removed from V and 1 base from J, the gap between germline ends came to 9 bases. Germline V gives CDR1 SGDLS, CDR2 YYNGEE. This CDR3 has 15 residues. CDR3 nucleotides: TGTGCCAGCAGCGTAGAGGGGTTCCGCACAGATACGCAGTATTTT. Amino acids: CASSVEGFRTDTQYF.

The genes are TRBV2 and TRBJ2-1; D ambiguous. Trimming left V 5 bases short and J 7 bases short, with 9 bases between. This CDR3 is built from 12 residues. Per the germline V gene, CDR1 is SNHLY and CDR2 is FYNNEI. As DNA, the CDR3 is TGTGCCAGCAGTCCGGGTGGGAATGAGCAGTTCTTC. Its protein is CASSPGGNEQFF.

The J gene is TRBJ1-1, the V gene TRBV29-1, with D possibly TRBD1 on 6 matching bases. Germline CDR1 and CDR2: SQVTM and ANQGSEA. The CDR3 contains 13 residues. The V end was cut by 6 bases, the J end by 6 bases, with 17 bases between. CDR3 amino acids: CSVGGMRGPEAFF. CDR3 coding DNA: TGCAGCGTAGGGGGAATGAGAGGGCCTGAAGCTTTCTTT.

The chain couples TRBV2 to TRBJ1-6; the D gene is possibly TRBD1 (6 bases). The V end lost 3 bases, the J end lost 7 bases, and 13 bases lay between the germline ends. The CDR3 has 15 amino acids. Germline CDR1 is SNHLY and CDR2 is FYNNEI. The CDR3 region is CASSEGGALNSPLHF. CDR3 DNA sequence: TGTGCCAGCAGTGAGGGGGGGGCCCTCAATTCACCCCTCCACTTT.

This clone was picked up a small number of times. The CDR3 reads CASSQDPQGNYNEQFF. The CDR3 coding sequence is TGCGCCAGCAGCCAAGATCCACAGGGGAACTACAATGAGCAGTTCTTC. The V and J genes are TRBV4-1 and TRBJ2-1, with 7 nucleotides matching TRBD1. Looked up from germline, CDR1 is MGHRA and CDR2 is YSYEKL. The CDR3 contains 16 residues. J was trimmed by 3 bases and V by 0 bases; bases with no gene match: 5.

The chain joins TRBV28 to TRBJ2-4, with D possibly TRBD1 on 5 matching bases. The germline V gene has CDR1 MDHEN and CDR2 SYDVKM. CDR3 length: 15 amino acids. The V gene lost 5 bases and the J gene lost 2 bases, with 13 bases spanning the gap. The CDR3 protein is CASSLGPGTKNIQYF. DNA for the CDR3: TGTGCCAGCAGTCTCGGCCCAGGGACCAAAAACATTCAGTACTTC. The complete variable domain, with remaining parts taken from reference TRBV28 and TRBJ2-4, reads DVKVTQSSRYLVKRTGEKVFLECVQDMDHENMFWYRQDPGLGLRLIYFSYDVKMKEKGDIPEGYSVSREKKERFSLILESASTNQTSMYLCASSLGPGTKNIQYFGAGTRLSVL.

This CDR3 reads CASSSGGNSPLHF. The CDR3 DNA is TGTGCCAGCAGCTCCGGGGGAAATTCACCCCTCCACTTT. The rearrangement joins TRBV11-3 to TRBJ1-6; possible D gene TRBD1, 5 bases. Germline V lookup: CDR1 SGHNT, CDR2 YENEEA. CDR3 length: 13 amino acids. The V and J ends lost 4 bases and 7 bases respectively, with 8 bases between them.

This rearrangement joins TRBV5-1 to TRBJ2-7; D unresolved. The germline V gene has CDR1 SGHRS and CDR2 YFSETQ. The CDR3 has 14 residues. Trimming shortened V by 2 bases and J by 0 bases, and 9 bases separated the two germline ends. CDR3 bases: TGCGCCAGCAGCTTCCTATCCCTCTCCTACGAGCAGTACTTC. Translated, it gives CASSFLSLSYEQYF.

This chain uses TRBV20-1 with TRBJ2-1; D is undetermined. Germline assignment: CDR1 DFQATT and CDR2 SNEGSKA (reference sequence). This CDR3 region has 10 residues. V was cut by 3 bases and J by 10 bases, with 7 bases left in between. CDR3 in DNA: TGCAGTGCTAGTTATAGAGAGCAGTTCTTC. Translated: CSASYREQFF.

The rearrangement joins TRBV18 to TRBJ2-2; TRBD1 aligns across 9 bases. V was clipped by 2 bases and J by 3 bases; unmatched bases: 1. The CDR3 covers 15 residues. CDR1 and CDR2 (germline): KGHSH, LQKENI. The CDR3 region has the DNA TGTGCCAGCTCACCAAGGACAGGGGACACCGGGGAGCTGTTTTTT. It codes for CASSPRTGDTGELFF.

This clone was seen just once. The chain uses TRBV30 and TRBJ1-4; D remains ambiguous. This CDR3 region has 15 residues. The V gene's germline CDR1 is GTSNPN and CDR2 SVGIG (reference sequence). The V end was cut by 1 base, the J end by 0 bases, with 9 bases between. Here the CDR3 DNA reads TGTGCCTGGAGTGCGGGGTTAACAACTAATGAAAAACTGTTTTTT. The encoded protein is CAWSAGLTTNEKLFF.

This chain connects TRBV18 to TRBJ2-5; TRBD2 might be the D (6 bases). The J call may be faulty, since TRBJ2-7 better matches the DNA end. The CDR3 sequence is 14 residues long. CDR1 is KGHSH and CDR2 is LQKENI in the germline V gene. CDR3 residues: CASSPPRDPNEQYF. The DNA of the CDR3 is TGTGCCAGCTCACCACCGCGGGATCCCAACGAGCAGTACTTC.

The J gene is TRBJ1-5, the V gene TRBV6-5, with 7 bases aligning to TRBD1. V trimming: 7 bases; J trimming: 0 bases; junction bases outside the gene matches: 3. This CDR3 contains 14 residues. Per germline, CDR1 MNHEY and CDR2 SVGAGI. The CDR3 sequence: CASTQGGSNQPQHF. The CDR3 DNA reads TGTGCCAGCACCCAGGGGGGTAGCAATCAGCCCCAGCATTTT.

The chain carries TRBV19 and TRBJ1-1; weak D call: TRBD1 (6 bases). Germline lookup yields CDR1 LNHDA and CDR2 SQIVND (reference sequence). The CDR3 contains 13 residues. The germline V and J ends were trimmed by 6 bases and 9 bases, with 17 bases remaining between them. The chain's CDR3 is CASSPGQIRKAFF. CDR3 sequence (DNA): TGTGCCAGTAGCCCCGGACAGATCCGAAAAGCTTTCTTT. The variable domain in full, completed from reference TRBV19 and TRBJ1-1, reads DGGITQSPKYLFRKEGQNVTLSCEQNLNHDAMYWYRQDPGQGLRLIYYSQIVNDFQKGDIAEGYSVSREKKESFPLTVTSAQKNPTAFYLCASSPGQIRKAFFGQGTRLTVV.

The chain is built from TRBV4-1 and TRBJ2-3, with 14 bases that match TRBD2. The length of the CDR3 is 18 residues. Trimming cost V 3 bases and J 3 bases; bases outside gene matches: 8. CDR1 is MGHRA and CDR2 is YSYEKL in the germline V gene. The CDR3 coding sequence is TGCGCCAGCAGCCAGAGACTAGCGGGGGGGGGAGATACAGATACGCAGTATTTT. Residues: CASSQRLAGGGDTDTQYF.

For this clone: The junction departs from germline at one end; a sequencing error may be responsible. The chain links TRBV2 to TRBJ1-6, with 7 positions matching TRBD1. The CDR3 totals 13 residues. Germline V gene data show CDR1 as SNHLY and CDR2 as FYNNEI. Here the CDR3 reads CASSGQPNSALHF. CDR3 DNA sequence: TGTGCCAGCTCGGGACAGCCGAATTCAGCCCTCCACTTT.

The V and J genes are TRBV6-6 and TRBJ1-5, with a possible D match to TRBD1 (5 bases). Germline V gene sequence: CDR1 MNHNY, CDR2 SVGAGI (reference sequence). Trimming took 2 bases from V and 3 from J, leaving 11 bases between them. This CDR3 comprises 15 residues. The CDR3 reads CASSYPRRDNQPQHF. As DNA, the CDR3 is TGTGCCAGCAGTTACCCCCGCAGGGACAATCAGCCCCAGCATTTT.

This clone was counted between two and nine times. The J gene is TRBJ1-3, the V gene TRBV10-3, with D tentatively TRBD1 (6 bases). This CDR3 contains 14 residues. CDR1 and CDR2 (germline): ENHRY, SYGVKD. V was cut by 4 bases and J by 1 base, with 8 bases left in between. The CDR3, as DNA: TGTGCCATCAGTGGGGACATATCTGGAAACACCATATATTTT. This translates into CAISGDISGNTIYF.

The chain employs TRBV25-1 and TRBJ1-1; D is ambiguous. Per the germline V gene, CDR1 is MGHDK and CDR2 is SYGVNS. V lost 6 bases, J lost 0 bases, and 2 bases lay in between. This CDR3 is built from 11 residues. In DNA form, the CDR3 reads TGTGCCAGCAGCTTGAACACTGAAGCTTTCTTT. This sequence encodes CASSLNTEAFF.

The V gene is TRBV28, the J gene TRBJ2-3; TRBD1 matches 11 bases. The CDR3 runs 16 residues. After removal of 4 bases from V and 6 bases from J, the junction contained 9 bases not matched to a gene. The germline V gene encodes CDR1 MDHEN and CDR2 SYDVKM. This CDR3 reads CASSSYPGTGGDTQYF. CDR3 DNA: TGTGCCAGCAGTTCCTACCCCGGGACAGGGGGGGATACGCAGTATTTT.

The rearrangement links TRBV7-2 to TRBJ2-3, with 8 bases matching TRBD1. The CDR3 is 16 residues long. Germline trimming cut 3 bases from V and 6 bases from J; bases unmatched to any gene: 11. Germline CDR1 SGHTA, CDR2 FQGNSA. The CDR3 DNA reads TGTGCCAGCAGCTTGCAAGTGGACAGGGTTCCCGATACGCAGTATTTT. Translating gives CASSLQVDRVPDTQYF.

V usage is TRBV27 and J usage is TRBJ1-5; TRBD1 aligns across 7 bases. The CDR3 contains 13 residues. Per germline, CDR1 MNHEY and CDR2 SMNVEV (reference sequence). Trimming removed 5 bases from V and 7 bases from J; junction bases left unmatched: 5. CDR3 region: CASSATGDQPQHF. Here the CDR3 DNA reads TGTGCCAGCAGTGCAACAGGGGACCAGCCCCAGCATTTT.

The chain combines TRBV6-4 with TRBJ2-6; D remains ambiguous. Per the germline V gene, CDR1 is MRHNA and CDR2 is SNTAGT. The V and J ends lost 0 bases and 0 bases respectively, with 6 bases between them. The length of the CDR3 is 16 residues. The CDR3 reads CASSDSPVSGANVLTF. The CDR3 nucleotides are TGTGCCAGCAGTGACTCACCGGTCTCTGGGGCCAACGTCCTGACTTTC.

The chain carries TRBV4-1 and TRBJ2-7, with 9 nucleotides matching TRBD2. The CDR3 is 18 residues long. J gave up 0 bases and V 1 base, and 10 bases lay outside the gene matches. Germline V gene sequence: CDR1 MGHRA, CDR2 YSYEKL. This CDR3 reads CASSQASAGGLSSYEQYF. The CDR3 DNA sequence: TGCGCCAGCAGCCAAGCATCAGCGGGGGGCCTGAGCTCCTACGAGCAGTACTTC.

This clone was seen more than once but under ten times. The chain carries TRBV2 and TRBJ2-2, with D unresolved. Per the germline V gene, CDR1 is SNHLY and CDR2 is FYNNEI. The V gene lost 8 bases and the J gene lost 5 bases, with 9 bases spanning the gap. The CDR3 contains 12 residues. The CDR3 DNA follows: TGTGCCAGCGGGCAGGCAACCGGGGAGCTGTTTTTT. It is translated as CASGQATGELFF.

V usage is TRBV19 and J usage is TRBJ2-7; possible D gene TRBD2, 5 bases. CDR1 is LNHDA and CDR2 is SQIVND in the germline V gene (reference sequence). Trimming took off 3 bases at V and 7 bases at J, with 22 bases between the two ends. The CDR3 loop spans 16 amino acids. CDR3 amino acids: CASSIWSGTNPTEQYF. CDR3 bases: TGTGCCAGTAGTATTTGGTCGGGAACTAACCCTACGGAGCAGTACTTC.